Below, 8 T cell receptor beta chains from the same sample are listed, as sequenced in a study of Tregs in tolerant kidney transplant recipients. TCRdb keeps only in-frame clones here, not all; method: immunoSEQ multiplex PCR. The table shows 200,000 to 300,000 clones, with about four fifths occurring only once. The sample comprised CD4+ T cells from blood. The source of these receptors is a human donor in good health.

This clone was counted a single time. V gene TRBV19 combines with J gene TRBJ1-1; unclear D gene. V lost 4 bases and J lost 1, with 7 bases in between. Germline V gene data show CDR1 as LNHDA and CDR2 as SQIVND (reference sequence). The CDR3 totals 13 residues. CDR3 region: CASSRQRNTEAFF. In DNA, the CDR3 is TGTGCCAGTAGTAGGCAGAGGAACACTGAAGCTTTCTTT.

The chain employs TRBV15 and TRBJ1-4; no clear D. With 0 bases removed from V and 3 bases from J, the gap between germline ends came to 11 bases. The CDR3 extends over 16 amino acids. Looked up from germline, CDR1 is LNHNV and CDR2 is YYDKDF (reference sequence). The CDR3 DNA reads TGTGCCACCAGCAGAGATCTCTCGGGCTCTAATGAAAAACTGTTTTTT. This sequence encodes CATSRDLSGSNEKLFF.

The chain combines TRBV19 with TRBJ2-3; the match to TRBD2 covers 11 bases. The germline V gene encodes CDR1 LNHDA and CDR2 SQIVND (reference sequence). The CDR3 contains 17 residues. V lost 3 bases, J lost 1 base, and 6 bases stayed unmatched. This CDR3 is CASSIPKGLAGTDTQYF. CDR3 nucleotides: TGTGCCAGTAGTATTCCGAAGGGACTAGCGGGCACAGATACGCAGTATTTT.

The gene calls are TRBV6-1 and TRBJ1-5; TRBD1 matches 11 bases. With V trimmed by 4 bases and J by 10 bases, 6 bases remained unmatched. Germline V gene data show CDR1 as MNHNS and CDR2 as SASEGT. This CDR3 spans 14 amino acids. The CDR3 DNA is TGTGCCAGCAGTGTAGGACAGGGGGCTTCTCCCCAGCATTTT. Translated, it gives CASSVGQGASPQHF.

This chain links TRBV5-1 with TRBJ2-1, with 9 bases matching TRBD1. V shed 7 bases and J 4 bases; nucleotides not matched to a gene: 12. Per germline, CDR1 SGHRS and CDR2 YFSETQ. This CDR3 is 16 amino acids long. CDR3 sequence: CASYSVGTGSYNEQFF. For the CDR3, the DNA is TGCGCCAGCTATAGTGTCGGGACAGGGAGTTACAATGAGCAGTTCTTC. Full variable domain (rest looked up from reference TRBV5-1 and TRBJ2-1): KAGVTQTPRYLIKTRGQQVTLSCSPISGHRSVSWYQQTPGQGLQFLFEYFSETQRNKGNFPGRFSGRQFSNSRSEMNVSTLELGDSALYLCASYSVGTGSYNEQFFGPGTRLTVL.

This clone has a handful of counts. CDR3 sequence: CSAILAVEQFF. The CDR3 DNA is TGCAGTGCCATACTAGCGGTTGAGCAGTTCTTC. The rearrangement uses TRBV20-1 and TRBJ2-1; TRBD2 matches 8 bases. Germline-derived CDR1 and CDR2 are DFQATT and SNEGSKA (reference sequence). The CDR3 covers 11 residues. Germline trimming cut 6 bases from V and 9 bases from J; bases unmatched to any gene: 4.

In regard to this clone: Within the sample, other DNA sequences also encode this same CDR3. This CDR3 reads CASTSGSSYNSPLHF. The CDR3 bases are TGTGCCAGCACTTCGGGGAGCTCCTATAATTCACCCCTCCACTTT. The chain employs TRBV27 and TRBJ1-6, with D hard to call. V gave up 7 bases and J gave up 0 bases, with 10 bases separating them. Germline CDR1 and CDR2: MNHEY and SMNVEV (reference sequence). This CDR3 comprises 15 residues.

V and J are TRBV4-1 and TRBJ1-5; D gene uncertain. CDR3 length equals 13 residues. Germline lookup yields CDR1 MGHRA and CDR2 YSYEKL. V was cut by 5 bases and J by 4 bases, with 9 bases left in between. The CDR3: CASSTQGNQPQHF. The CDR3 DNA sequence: TGCGCCAGCAGCACTCAAGGAAATCAGCCCCAGCATTTT.